This TCR beta chain is drawn from a study of cytomegalovirus exposure and HLA in healthy donors. This clone was counted a few times. Its antigen is unknown. It was with 60 Vbeta and 13 Jbeta primers that the PCR ran. This table comes from immunoSEQ multiplex PCR, and its TCRdb copy is limited to in-frame clones, with some not included. The sample has about 120,000 clones, 76% seen once. V shed 7 bases and J shed 1 base, with 13 bases lying between them. From germline, CDR1 is SNHLY and CDR2 FYNNEI. The CDR3 has 14 residues. Study-wide results and caveats: It was taken for granted in presence/absence analyses that sequencing depth across donors was roughly uniform. Prediction of most subjects' HLA-A and HLA-B alleles by TCR beta sequences was reportedly accurate.

This chain uses TRBV2 with TRBJ1-1; D perhaps matches TRBD1 (6 bases). The sequence came from a middle-aged woman in good health and CMV-seropositive. Sequenced material: PBMCs. CDR3: CASITGTSNTEAFF. As DNA, the CDR3 is TGTGCCAGCATCACCGGGACATCGAACACTGAAGCTTTCTTT.